The entry that follows covers one T cell receptor beta chain sequence. The data belong to a study of blood T cell repertoires in COVID-19. Study-level background: There were acute and convalescent COVID-19 samples, and they came from the United States, Italy and Spain. T cells, B-cell-depleted T cells, or PBMCs supplied cDNA or gDNA.

In the source study's methods: Cell counts per sample came from amplifying reference gene primers. TCRdb's table, derived via immunoSEQ multiplex PCR, lists solely in-frame clones and lacks some. V and J calls plus clone size are reproduced from that table; the DNA served to infer D and trimming. Counted here are a few hundred thousand clones, about 83% occurring once; the ten biggest clones make up approximately 1.5%. Germline lookup yields CDR1 SGDLS and CDR2 YYNGEE. The CDR3 sequence is 14 residues long. V lost 4 bases, J lost 1 base, and 11 bases lay in between. Sequencing input: peripheral blood. This clonotype originated in a woman in her thirties or forties who had recovered from COVID-19. This rearrangement joins TRBV9 to TRBJ1-2, with a tentative D call TRBD1 (6 bases). In nucleotides, the CDR3 is TGTGCCAGCAGCCCACGGACAGTTAACTATGGCTACACCTTC. It specifies CASSPRTVNYGYTF.